Sequencing of this T cell receptor beta chain was carried out in a study of CD8 T cells in ankylosing spondylitis. Whole-study results and caveats: Matched ankylosing spondylitis synovial fluid reportedly contained a significantly enriched population of disease-linked clones. Some motif variants were previously reported in reactive arthritis synovial fluid and blood. Clones linked with disease were CD8+ and fairly uncommon in the peripheral blood.

Trimming cost V 6 bases and J 2 bases, with 7 bases left between them. CDR1 MNHNY and CDR2 SVGAGI come from the germline V gene (reference sequence). The CDR3 totals 12 residues. For TCR beta, libraries came from quantitative 5'-RACE with molecular barcodes. MiXCR was run by TCRdb on the 5' RACE reads, yielding one entry per CDR3 protein. The sample contains over 100,000 distinct CDR3 sequences, about an eighth of which appear only once. On this clonotype itself: Its antigen is unidentified.

Material for sequencing was blood, either unsorted or a sorted T cell fraction (not recorded which). V usage is TRBV6-6 and J usage is TRBJ2-5, with D perhaps matching TRBD2 (5 bases). The TCR sequence derives from a female donor with ankylosing spondylitis or in good health (not recorded which). The CDR3 DNA reads as TGTGCCAGCAGGAGCGGTCAAGAGACCCAGTACTTC. This translates into CASRSGQETQYF.